These T cell receptor beta chains were read from a single sample in a study of blood T cell repertoires in COVID-19. Generated by immunoSEQ multiplex PCR, the TCRdb table keeps only in-frame clones and is missing some. Of some 38,000 clones in the sample, 80% to 90% were seen once. The sample taken for sequencing was peripheral blood. Receptors were obtained from a man in his sixties in a cohort sampled during active COVID-19. Both conserved end residues are trimmed from each CDR3.

>TRBV29-1|TRBJ2-7
SVATSGSWSYEQY
>TRBV7-2|TRBJ1-1
ASSLVRGLGMNTEAF
>TRBV5-1|TRBJ1-1
ASSMEGQSNTEAF
>TRBV11-3|TRBJ2-2
ASSRDPPRRTGELF
>TRBV3-1/TRBV3-2|TRBJ2-7
ASSPRSRSEQY
>TRBV6-6|TRBJ2-1
ASTRGTANEQF
>TRBV11-3|TRBJ1-3
ASSSFLRSGNTIY
>TRBV19|TRBJ1-6
ASSIYPESPLH
>TRBV9|TRBJ2-1
ASSVGTRGNEQF
>TRBV9|TRBJ2-1
ASSVGSYNEQF
>TRBV5-7|TRBJ1-3
ASSLVARTGGSSGNTIY
>TRBV24-1|TRBJ2-3
ATGTERTDTQY
>TRBV4-3|TRBJ1-3
ASSQGQGLNTIY
>TRBV28|TRBJ2-1
ASSLFAAVDNEQF
>TRBV11-2|TRBJ2-2
ASRIAAGRTGELF
>TRBV4-3|TRBJ2-7
ASSQGPGQEDYEQY
>TRBV7-9|TRBJ2-3
ASSSGLAGGKSDTQY
>TRBV3-1/TRBV3-2|TRBJ1-2
ASSEDYRGRDGYT
>TRBV7-9|TRBJ2-2
ASSLGLPGGTGELF
>TRBV11-3|TRBJ1-1
ASSSQGAMANTEAF
>TRBV29-1|TRBJ2-3
SVGQGSTDTQY
>TRBV28|TRBJ1-4
ASSPWESEKLF
>TRBV7-8|TRBJ2-7
ASSLGPIYEQY
>TRBV19|TRBJ1-5
ASSIVGARSNQPQH
>TRBV18|TRBJ1-6
ASSPLGQGDSPLH
>TRBV29-1|TRBJ2-7
SVEGRGESYEQY
>TRBV11-2|TRBJ2-2
ASSSPGTGTAGELF
>TRBV4-1|TRBJ2-1
ASSQDGVGGARNEQF
>TRBV18|TRBJ2-7
ASSPGTSGRNHEQY
>TRBV7-9|TRBJ2-5
ASSFLETQY